These 2 T cell receptor beta chains came from one sample sequenced in a study of identical twins. One entry per CDR3 protein results from TCRdb running MiXCR on the 5' RACE reads. The data show a few hundred thousand distinct CDR3 sequences, about 16% seen once. These data were also filed under a second study, of yellow fever vaccine responses in identical twins.

Sequences were obtained from CD4+ T cells sorted from blood. These receptors were collected from a woman younger than 30 in good health.

The rearrangement links TRBV20-1 to TRBJ2-7; 7 positions agree with TRBD2. The CDR3 runs to 16 residues. Unmatched junction bases numbered 16, after V lost 6 bases and J lost 2 bases. Germline V gene sequence: CDR1 DFQATT, CDR2 SNEGSKA (reference sequence). In DNA form, the CDR3 reads TGCAGTGCCCTCAATAGATACGGGAGGCCAACCTACGAGCAGTACTTC. Translating gives CSALNRYGRPTYEQYF.

In this sample, this clonotype turned up a few times. The chain joins TRBV7-9 to TRBJ1-1, with D hard to call. The CDR3 has 13 amino acids. Trimming removed 5 bases from V and 1 base from J, with 8 bases in between. Germline CDR1 is SEHNR and CDR2 is FQNEAQ (reference sequence). CDR3 sequence: CASSPIGNTEAFF. CDR3 nucleotides: TGTGCCAGCAGCCCGATAGGGAACACTGAAGCTTTCTTT.